This T cell receptor (beta chain) came from a study of cytomegalovirus exposure and HLA in healthy donors. Study details: Earlier findings included 100 million to 130 million unique TCR beta sequences obtained from about 180 million T cells. Study outcomes and limitations: For most TCR beta V segments, an earlier analysis put the productive rate at about 87% or about 30% of the time. It was taken for granted in presence/absence analyses that sequencing depth across donors was roughly uniform. In a later analysis, HLA-C alleles had the fewest associated TCRs, DRB1 alleles the most.

Germline V gene sequence: CDR1 LNHDA, CDR2 SQIVND (reference sequence). The CDR3 has 12 amino acids. V lost 7 bases and J 0 bases, leaving 6 bases between the germline ends. Details on this clone: Its antigen is still unknown. The same CDR3 can be traced to other DNA sequences in this sample.

Amplification used 60 Vbeta primers and 13 Jbeta primers. Here immunoSEQ multiplex PCR was the method, and the copy in TCRdb shows in-frame clones only, minus some. Among 160,000 or so clones listed, 60% to 85% were seen once. Input material: PBMCs. This TCR derives from a woman aged 25 to 39 in good health and CMV-seronegative. The rearrangement links TRBV19 to TRBJ2-5; TRBD1 is a possible D gene (5 bases). CDR3 in amino acids: CASKGDQETQYF. The DNA of the CDR3 is TGTGCCAGTAAAGGGGACCAAGAGACCCAGTACTTC.